This T cell receptor (beta chain) was retrieved from a study of Graves' ophthalmopathy and Graves' hyperthyroidism. About the research overall: Calling hyperthyroidism stable required that no ophthalmopathy show up within 18 months of follow-up.

As for this clonotype: Its antigen is unidentified. This may stem from a read error, because a much larger clone lies one nucleotide away.

CDR1 is SGHTA, CDR2 FQGNSA, per germline. The CDR3 has 10 amino acids. Overall study findings and caveats: Ophthalmopathy progression prediction by the model yielded a sensitivity of approximately 70% and a specificity of around 72%. Among thyroid clonotypes expanded above 0.001 frequency, most also appeared in blood.

RNA transcripts served as template for amplifying TCR beta CDR3 sequences. Second-round multiplex PCR came after a first-round RT-PCR that employed HTBI primers. TCRdb re-called the multiplex PCR reads with MiXCR, one entry per CDR3 protein. The data contain 900,000 to 1,200,000 distinct CDR3 sequences, about 40% of them singletons. Uncontrolled infections, pregnancy, lactation or other autoimmune diseases led to patient exclusion. The TCR was taken from an adult man with Graves' hyperthyroidism. The sample taken for sequencing was peripheral blood or thyroid tissue (not recorded which). This chain joins TRBV7-2 and TRBJ2-7; no reliable D call. The CDR3 protein is CASNEYGQYF. The CDR3 bases are TGTGCCAGCAACGAATACGGGCAGTACTTC.